These 21 T cell receptor beta chains came from one sample sequenced in a study of cytomegalovirus exposure and HLA in healthy donors. 60 Vbeta and 13 Jbeta primers were used in PCR. Clones were sequenced by immunoSEQ multiplex PCR, and TCRdb holds only the in-frame ones, with some missing. Among 200,000 to 300,000 clones, approximately 85% were seen once, and the ten largest hold about 0.22%. Sequenced: PBMCs. These receptor sequences come from a girl aged 2 to 9 in good health and CMV-seronegative.

This rearrangement joins TRBV30 to TRBJ1-1; D unclear. Germline V CDR1 and CDR2: GTSNPN, SVGIG (reference sequence). This CDR3 contains 14 residues. V lost 2 bases to trimming and J lost 0 bases, with 10 bases between them. The DNA for the CDR3 is TGTGCCTGGAGTAGCGACCTAATGAACACTGAAGCTTTCTTT. Translation gives CAWSSDLMNTEAFF. Looking up the rest from reference TRBV30 and TRBJ1-1 gives the full variable domain: SQTIHQWPATLVQPVGSPLSLECTVEGTSNPNLYWYRQAAGRGLQLLFYSVGIGQISSEVPQNLSASRPQDRQFILSSKKLLLSDSGFYLCAWSSDLMNTEAFFGQGTRLTVV.

This chain uses TRBV29-1 with TRBJ2-3; 10 bases are shared with TRBD1. The CDR3 sequence is 14 residues long. After removal of 4 bases from V and 1 base from J, the junction contained 2 bases not matched to a gene. Germline V gives CDR1 SQVTM, CDR2 ANQGSEA. This CDR3 is CSVADRGGTDTQYF. CDR3 bases: TGCAGCGTTGCGGACAGGGGGGGCACAGATACGCAGTATTTT.

The V and J genes are TRBV9 and TRBJ2-5; 10 bases line up with TRBD1. Germline values: CDR1 SGDLS, CDR2 YYNGEE. This CDR3 is 15 amino acids long. V was pared by 7 bases and J by 4 bases, with 10 bases of the junction left unmatched. The CDR3 reads CASGGTGTGAETQYF. The CDR3 bases are TGTGCCAGCGGCGGAACCGGGACAGGGGCAGAGACCCAGTACTTC.

This rearrangement joins TRBV11-2 to TRBJ1-2; possibly TRBD1 for D (6 bases). V lost 6 bases to trimming and J lost 5 bases, with 19 bases between them. Germline CDR1 and CDR2: SGHAT and FQNNGV. This CDR3 is 15 amino acids long. The chain's CDR3 is CASSLNQQGFYGYTF. The CDR3 DNA is TGTGCCAGCAGTCTAAACCAGCAGGGGTTTTATGGCTACACCTTC.

The genes are TRBV6-1 and TRBJ2-7; no clear D gene. The CDR3 is 12 amino acids. Trimming left V 8 bases short and J 2 bases short, with 10 bases between. The germline CDR1 and CDR2 sequences are MNHNS and SASEGT. The CDR3 DNA reads as TGTGCCAGCGTTGGGCGCGCCTACGAGCAGTACTTC. This codes for CASVGRAYEQYF.

The chain joins TRBV5-6 to TRBJ1-3; 7 bases line up with TRBD1. Germline assignment: CDR1 SGHDT and CDR2 YYEEEE. The ends lost 2 bases at V and 0 bases at J; junction bases unmatched: 11. CDR3 length: 18 residues. CDR3 in DNA: TGTGCCAGCAGCTTCAGGGGGGCCGAACTTAGCTCTGGAAACACCATATATTTT. It encodes CASSFRGAELSSGNTIYF.

This clone was picked up a small number of times. The rearrangement links TRBV5-1 to TRBJ2-1; 9 bases align to TRBD2. The trim removed 6 bases at V and 3 bases at J, leaving 7 bases unmatched. Germline V lookup: CDR1 SGHRS, CDR2 YFSETQ. The CDR3 totals 15 residues. The chain's CDR3 is CASTTSGLIYNEQFF. The CDR3 DNA reads as TGCGCCAGCACTACTAGCGGGTTAATCTACAATGAGCAGTTCTTC.

The table lists this clone with a few counts. The rearrangement joins TRBV6-1 to TRBJ2-7, with 7 nucleotides matching TRBD2. J was trimmed by 2 bases and V by 8 bases; bases with no gene match: 9. Germline V gene sequence: CDR1 MNHNS, CDR2 SASEGT. The CDR3 is 14 residues long. DNA of the CDR3: TGTGCCAGCTTCCTGGGGGGAGGGACCTACGAGCAGTACTTC. This translates into CASFLGGGTYEQYF.

J is TRBJ2-1 and V is TRBV7-9, with D possibly TRBD1 on 6 matching bases. V was trimmed by 3 bases and J by 0 bases, leaving 9 bases between them. The CDR3 is 15 residues long. Germline loops: CDR1 SEHNR, CDR2 FQNEAQ (reference sequence). The CDR3 loop is CASSFTGTSYNEQFF. CDR3 DNA: TGTGCCAGCAGCTTCACAGGGACCTCCTACAATGAGCAGTTCTTC.

The CDR3 DNA reads as TGCGCCAGCAAAACAGGGGGCACAGATACGCAGTATTTT. Its protein is CASKTGGTDTQYF. V and J are TRBV10-2 and TRBJ2-3; TRBD1 aligns across 7 bases. Germline V gene lookup returns CDR1 WSHSY and CDR2 SAAADI. The CDR3 is 13 residues long. Germline trimming cut 7 bases from V and 1 base from J; bases unmatched to any gene: 2.

The V gene is TRBV11-3, the J gene TRBJ2-2, with D uncertain. This CDR3 contains 13 residues. Trimming pared 3 bases from V and 5 bases from J, leaving 7 bases between. Germline CDR1 SGHNT, CDR2 YENEEA. The chain's CDR3 is CASSFTSTGELFF. Written as DNA, the CDR3 is TGTGCCAGCAGCTTCACATCGACCGGGGAGCTGTTTTTT.

The DNA of the CDR3 is TGTGCCATCAGTGATTACAGGAACTCCTACGAGCAGTACTTC. Protein product: CAISDYRNSYEQYF. The V call is TRBV10-3, the J call TRBJ2-7; TRBD1 might be the D (5 bases). V lost 3 bases and J lost 0, with 9 bases in between. Germline V gene data show CDR1 as ENHRY and CDR2 as SYGVKD. CDR3 length equals 14 residues.

The V gene is TRBV7-2, the J gene TRBJ2-5; perhaps TRBD1 as D (5 bases). The CDR3 is made up of 14 amino acids. Per germline, CDR1 SGHTA and CDR2 FQGNSA. The V end lost 2 bases, the J end lost 5 bases, and 12 bases lay between the germline ends. This chain's CDR3 is CASSLRWTLETQYF. In DNA form, the CDR3 reads TGTGCCAGCAGCTTAAGATGGACACTTGAGACCCAGTACTTC.

The rearrangement links TRBV18 to TRBJ2-1, with TRBD2 matching over 7 bases. There are 14 residues in the CDR3. The germline V gene encodes CDR1 KGHSH and CDR2 LQKENI. Trimming took 5 bases from V and 6 from J; bases not matched to a gene: 7. CDR3: CASSESRGVNEQFF. CDR3 nucleotide sequence: TGTGCCAGCTCAGAGTCTCGGGGGGTCAATGAGCAGTTCTTC.

The gene calls are TRBV25-1 and TRBJ2-3; 9 positions agree with TRBD2. Trimming cost V 2 bases and J 5 bases; bases outside gene matches: 8. Germline assignment: CDR1 MGHDK and CDR2 SYGVNS. This CDR3 contains 16 residues. The CDR3 sequence is CASSEGLAGKGDTQYF. In nucleotides, the CDR3 is TGTGCCAGCAGTGAAGGGCTAGCGGGGAAAGGAGATACGCAGTATTTT. Drawing the rest from reference TRBV25-1 and TRBJ2-3, the complete variable domain is EADIYQTPRYLVIGTGKKITLECSQTMGHDKMYWYQQDPGMELHLIHYSYGVNSTEKGDLSSESTVSRIRTEHFPLTLESARPSHTSQYLCASSEGLAGKGDTQYFGPGTRLTVL.

This sequence joins TRBV5-4 and TRBJ2-4; D is undetermined. The CDR3 runs 16 residues. CDR1 SGHNT and CDR2 YYREEE come from the germline V gene (reference sequence). The V end lost 5 bases, the J end lost 4 bases, and 19 bases lay between the germline ends. DNA for the CDR3: TGTGCCAGCAGTTATTCCGTTGGCAGGTTAAAAAACATTCAGTACTTC. It translates to CASSYSVGRLKNIQYF.

This clone has only one observation. The rearrangement links TRBV13 to TRBJ2-7, with D maybe TRBD2 (5 bases). Germline V lookup: CDR1 PRHDT, CDR2 FYEKMQ (reference sequence). The CDR3 has 15 residues. V was clipped by 2 bases and J by 0 bases, with 11 bases between them. This chain's CDR3 is CASSLRSGNSYEQYF. CDR3 nucleotides: TGTGCCAGCAGCTTACGGAGCGGAAACTCCTACGAGCAGTACTTC.

The rearrangement uses TRBV5-1 and TRBJ1-3, with D uncertain. Trimming cost V 0 bases and J 0 bases, with 10 bases left between them. The CDR3 sequence is 16 residues long. CDR1 and CDR2 from the germline V gene are SGHRS and YFSETQ. In DNA form, the CDR3 reads TGCGCCAGCAGCTTGGGGGCCCTCGGCTCTGGAAACACCATATATTTT. It specifies CASSLGALGSGNTIYF.

The chain employs TRBV10-1 and TRBJ2-3; 12 positions match TRBD2. The trim removed 3 bases at V and 7 bases at J, leaving 11 bases unmatched. Germline CDR1 and CDR2: WNHNN and SYGVQD (reference sequence). The CDR3 loop spans 17 amino acids. In nucleotides, the CDR3 is TGCGCCAGCAGTGACCAACTAGCGGGGGGTCGGTGGAATACGCAGTATTTT. Its translation: CASSDQLAGGRWNTQYF.

V and J are TRBV7-8 and TRBJ1-1, with D perhaps TRBD1 (5 bases). The CDR3 loop spans 17 amino acids. The germline CDR1 and CDR2 sequences are SGHVS and FQNEAQ. With 1 base removed from V and 0 bases from J, the gap between germline ends came to 15 bases. CDR3 region: CASSLGSAGSMNTEAFF. The CDR3 bases are TGTGCCAGCAGCTTAGGTTCCGCAGGGTCGATGAACACTGAAGCTTTCTTT. Variable domain in full (rest from reference TRBV7-8 and TRBJ1-1): GAGVSQSPRYKVAKRGQDVALRCDPISGHVSLFWYQQALGQGPEFLTYFQNEAQLDKSGLPSDRFFAERPEGSVSTLKIQRTQQEDSAVYLCASSLGSAGSMNTEAFFGQGTRLTVV.

This sequence joins TRBV7-9 and TRBJ1-2; TRBD1 might be the D (6 bases). The CDR3 is made up of 14 amino acids. Looked up from germline, CDR1 is SEHNR and CDR2 is FQNEAQ (reference sequence). V was cut by 2 bases and J by 1 base, with 8 bases left in between. The CDR3 here is CASSLQGNNYGYTF. The DNA for the CDR3 is TGTGCCAGCAGCTTACAGGGGAATAACTATGGCTACACCTTC.